These T cell receptor beta chains were read from a single sample in a study of T cell clones after liver transplantation. TCRdb's table, derived via immunoSEQ multiplex PCR, lists solely in-frame clones and lacks some. The sample has 99,000 or so clones; 82% are singletons. Material: CD4+ T cells from blood, obtained before liver transplant. The receptors come from a human donor who received a liver transplant. The CDR3 runs from the conserved cysteine through the conserved F or W. A D gene is named only where the DNA matches it firmly. Clone sizes are given selectively: once, few, many, or a class where the clone is expanded.

V,D,J,size,CDR3,DNA
TRBV11-2,.,TRBJ2-3,.,CASSLVSGASTDTQYF,TGTGCCAGCAGCTTAGTATCCGGGGCCAGCACAGATACGCAGTATTTT
TRBV15,TRBD1,TRBJ2-7,few,CATSRDGTGGKENEQYF,TGTGCCACCAGCAGAGATGGTACAGGGGGTAAAGAAAACGAGCAGTACTTC
TRBV5-1,TRBD1,TRBJ2-3,.,CASSDDRVRTDTQYF,TGCGCCAGCAGCGACGACAGGGTCAGAACAGATACGCAGTATTTT
TRBV5-1,.,TRBJ2-3,.,CASSLVGREGNTQYF,TGCGCCAGCAGCTTGGTAGGCAGGGAAGGTAATACGCAGTATTTT
TRBV27,TRBD2,TRBJ2-7,.,CASSPEPGLASYEQYF,TGTGCCAGCAGCCCCGAACCGGGACTAGCGTCCTACGAGCAGTACTTC
TRBV19,.,TRBJ1-5,once,CAGGEGFKPQHF,TGTGCCGGGGGGGAGGGATTTAAGCCCCAGCATTTT
TRBV27,TRBD2,TRBJ2-5,.,CASSFRGTSGRVKETQYF,TGTGCCAGCAGTTTTCGGGGGACTAGCGGGAGGGTGAAAGAGACCCAGTACTTC
TRBV29-1,.,TRBJ2-1,.,CSVDVGLNSGYNEQFF,TGCAGCGTTGACGTCGGATTGAATTCCGGCTACAATGAGCAGTTCTTC
TRBV18,.,TRBJ1-1,.,CASSPKGGGTEAFF,TGTGCCAGCTCACCCAAGGGGGGAGGCACTGAAGCTTTCTTT
TRBV5-1,.,TRBJ2-2,.,CASKSPTGMNTGELFF,TGCGCCAGCAAGTCCCCCACAGGGATGAACACCGGGGAGCTGTTTTTT
TRBV6-1,TRBD1,TRBJ2-3,.,CASSADRAVRDTQYF,TGTGCCAGCAGTGCAGACAGGGCCGTGAGGGATACGCAGTATTTT
TRBV14,.,TRBJ1-4,once,CASSQDGTRGEKLFF,TGTGCCAGCAGCCAAGATGGCACCCGTGGGGAAAAACTGTTTTTT
TRBV9,TRBD1,TRBJ1-3,.,CASSVAIQGSGNTIYF,TGTGCCAGCAGCGTAGCCATACAGGGGAGTGGAAACACCATATATTTT
TRBV11-2,.,TRBJ1-1,.,CASSLVTGRTEAFF,TGTGCCAGCAGCTTAGTCACGGGAAGAACTGAAGCTTTCTTT
TRBV28,.,TRBJ1-3,.,CASGYGPGGNTIYF,TGTGCCAGTGGCTACGGGCCTGGGGGAAACACCATATATTTT
TRBV5-4,.,TRBJ2-7,.,CASSLKAGRRGEQYF,TGTGCCAGCAGCTTAAAGGCTGGGCGCCGGGGCGAGCAGTACTTC
TRBV4-1,TRBD1,TRBJ1-2,few,CASSPTGNYGYTF,TGCGCCAGCAGCCCGACAGGGAACTATGGCTACACCTTC
TRBV10-1,.,TRBJ1-1,.,CASSESYQENTEAFF,TGCGCCAGCAGTGAGTCGTATCAGGAGAACACTGAAGCTTTCTTT
TRBV19,.,TRBJ2-7,.,CASSSGSGYEQYF,TGTGCCAGTAGTTCGGGCAGCGGCTACGAGCAGTACTTC
TRBV11-2,TRBD1,TRBJ1-4,.,CASSQNRGRNEKLFF,TGTGCCAGCAGCCAGAACAGGGGTAGGAATGAAAAACTGTTTTTT
TRBV5-8,.,TRBJ2-7,.,CASSPRVAGSYEQYF,TGTGCCAGCAGCCCCAGGGTGGCTGGTTCCTACGAGCAGTACTTC
TRBV9,.,TRBJ1-1,.,CASSVETANTEAFF,TGTGCCAGCAGCGTAGAGACCGCGAACACTGAAGCTTTCTTT
TRBV28,TRBD2,TRBJ2-5,.,CASSKTSGRVETQYF,TGTGCCAGCAGTAAGACTAGCGGGAGGGTTGAGACCCAGTACTTC
TRBV11-2,.,TRBJ2-5,.,CASSLSRETQYF,TGTGCCAGCAGCTTATCTCGGGAGACCCAGTACTTC
TRBV15,TRBD2,TRBJ2-1,.,CATSSTTSGRGYEQFF,TGTGCCACCAGCTCCACGACTAGCGGGAGGGGGTATGAGCAGTTCTTC
TRBV18,.,TRBJ2-3,.,CASSPRPSSGTDTQYF,TGTGCCAGCTCACCACGGCCTAGCTCTGGCACAGATACGCAGTATTTT
TRBV21-1,.,TRBJ2-1,.,CASSNWTSHNEQFF,TGTGCCAGCAGCAACTGGACCTCCCACAATGAGCAGTTCTTC
TRBV7-6,TRBD1,TRBJ1-4,.,CASSPQTGTNEKLFF,TGTGCCAGCAGCCCACAGACAGGGACTAATGAAAAACTGTTTTTT
TRBV29-1,.,TRBJ1-5,few,CSVAGGLGNQPQHF,TGCAGCGTTGCAGGAGGGTTGGGCAATCAGCCCCAGCATTTT
TRBV4-2,TRBD2,TRBJ2-7,.,CASSQGRGRSGISYEQYF,TGTGCCAGCAGCCAAGGGCGAGGGAGAAGCGGGATCTCCTACGAGCAGTACTTC
TRBV6-1,.,TRBJ2-5,few,CASSGDQETQYF,TGTGCCAGCAGCGGGGACCAAGAGACCCAGTACTTC
TRBV7-2,.,TRBJ2-3,.,CASSLRGDGDTQYF,TGTGCCAGCAGCTTAAGGGGAGACGGAGATACGCAGTATTTT
TRBV18,.,TRBJ1-5,.,CASSPSTNQPQHF,TGTGCCAGCTCACCCTCAACGAACCAGCCCCAGCATTTT
TRBV18,.,TRBJ2-1,.,CASSPKNEQFF,TGTGCCAGCTCACCAAAGAATGAGCAGTTCTTC
TRBV5-1,.,TRBJ2-1,.,CASSWGNSYNEQFF,TGCGCCAGCAGCTGGGGCAACTCCTACAATGAGCAGTTCTTC
TRBV5-1,.,TRBJ2-7,.,CASSLGEGRWQYF,TGCGCCAGCAGCTTGGGAGAGGGTAGATGGCAGTACTTC
TRBV19,.,TRBJ2-2,.,CASSFPMPGRNGELFF,TGTGCCAGTAGCTTCCCCATGCCAGGGCGTAACGGGGAGCTGTTTTTT
TRBV30,.,TRBJ2-5,few,CAWSPQETQYF,TGTGCCTGGAGCCCCCAAGAGACCCAGTACTTC
TRBV29-1,TRBD1,TRBJ2-5,once,CSVLGQGTQETQYF,TGCAGCGTGCTGGGACAGGGGACTCAAGAGACCCAGTACTTC
TRBV19,.,TRBJ1-4,.,CASSSGGTRNEKLFF,TGTGCCAGTAGTTCCGGTGGGACAAGGAATGAAAAACTGTTTTTT
TRBV30,.,TRBJ2-3,once,CAWSVTRPTDTQYF,TGTGCCTGGAGTGTAACGCGCCCCACAGATACGCAGTATTTT
TRBV15,.,TRBJ1-6,.,CATESDDSNSPLHF,TGTGCCACCGAATCCGATGACTCAAACTCACCCCTCCACTTT
TRBV27,TRBD1,TRBJ1-1,.,CATLDRLNTEAFF,TGTGCCACCTTGGACAGGTTGAACACTGAAGCTTTCTTT
TRBV9,TRBD2,TRBJ2-1,.,CASSVGGGGYNEQFF,TGTGCCAGCAGCGTAGGTGGCGGGGGGTATAATGAGCAGTTCTTC
TRBV6-1,.,TRBJ2-5,once,CASSEAWTDQETQYF,TGTGCCAGCAGTGAAGCATGGACAGACCAAGAGACCCAGTACTTC
TRBV9,TRBD2,TRBJ2-7,.,CASSPRTSGRVEQYF,TGTGCCAGCAGCCCCCGGACTAGCGGGAGGGTTGAGCAGTACTTC
TRBV6-1,TRBD1,TRBJ2-1,.,CASSAAGTGVNEQFF,TGTGCCAGCAGTGCAGCCGGGACAGGGGTGAATGAGCAGTTCTTC
TRBV6-1,.,TRBJ1-1,.,CASSLSTQNTEAFF,TGTGCTAGCAGTTTATCGACCCAGAACACTGAAGCTTTCTTT
TRBV5-8,.,TRBJ1-3,.,CASGDGARGYIRNTIYF,TGTGCCAGCGGAGACGGGGCCCGAGGGTACATTCGAAACACCATATATTTT
TRBV28,TRBD1,TRBJ1-2,.,CASSWTGAARAGYTF,TGTGCCAGCAGCTGGACAGGGGCCGCCCGTGCTGGCTACACCTTC
TRBV5-4,.,TRBJ2-2,.,CASSLGAGRITGELFF,TGTGCCAGCAGCTTGGGGGCGGGACGGATCACCGGGGAGCTGTTTTTT
TRBV6-1,.,TRBJ1-6,once,CASSDFPGRNSPLHF,TGTGCCAGCAGTGACTTCCCAGGGAGGAATTCACCCCTCCACTTT
TRBV30,TRBD2,TRBJ2-1,.,CAWSVGAGVGNEQFF,TGTGCCTGGAGTGTAGGAGCGGGAGTTGGCAATGAGCAGTTCTTC
TRBV5-6,TRBD1,TRBJ1-4,.,CASSLRTGGGEKLFF,TGTGCCAGCAGCTTGCGGACAGGGGGCGGTGAAAAACTGTTTTTT
TRBV30,.,TRBJ1-2,.,CAWSVGPGANYGYTF,TGTGCCTGGAGTGTGGGTCCAGGGGCTAACTATGGCTACACCTTC
TRBV7-3,.,TRBJ1-1,.,CASSLASRVQEAFF,TGTGCCAGCAGCTTAGCATCCAGGGTTCAGGAAGCTTTCTTT
TRBV4-2,TRBD1,TRBJ2-2,.,CASSGRQGHTGELFF,TGTGCCAGCAGCGGACGACAGGGACACACCGGGGAGCTGTTTTTT
TRBV4-2,.,TRBJ2-1,once,CASSQAGFEQFF,TGTGCCAGCAGCCAAGCCGGGTTTGAGCAGTTCTTC
TRBV19,.,TRBJ1-1,.,CASSIHSGRTEAFF,TGTGCCAGTAGTATACATTCAGGTCGCACTGAAGCTTTCTTT